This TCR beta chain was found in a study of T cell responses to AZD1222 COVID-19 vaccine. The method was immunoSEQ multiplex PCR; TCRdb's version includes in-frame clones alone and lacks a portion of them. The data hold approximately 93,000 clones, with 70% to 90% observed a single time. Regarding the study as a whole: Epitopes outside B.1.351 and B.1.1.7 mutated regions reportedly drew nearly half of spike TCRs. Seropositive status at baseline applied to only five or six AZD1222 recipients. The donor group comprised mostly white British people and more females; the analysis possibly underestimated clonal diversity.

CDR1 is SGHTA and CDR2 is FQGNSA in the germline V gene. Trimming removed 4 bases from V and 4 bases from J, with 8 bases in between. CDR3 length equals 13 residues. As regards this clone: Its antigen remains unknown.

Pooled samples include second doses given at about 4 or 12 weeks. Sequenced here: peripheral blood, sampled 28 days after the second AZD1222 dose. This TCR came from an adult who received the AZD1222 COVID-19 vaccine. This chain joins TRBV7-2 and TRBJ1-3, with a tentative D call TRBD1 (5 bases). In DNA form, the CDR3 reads TGTGCCAGCAGCTCTAGACAGGGAAACACCATATATTTT. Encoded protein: CASSSRQGNTIYF.